A single sample gave rise to the 3 T cell receptor beta chains below, sequenced in a study of CD8 T cells in Susac syndrome. Roughly 0.45 to 1 ug RNA was reverse transcribed with random hexamers. TCRdb redid the calling of the immunoSEQ multiplex PCR reads with MiXCR, one entry per CDR3 protein. The sample yields under 150,000 distinct CDR3 sequences, approximately 93% seen once. The sample was CD8+ T cells from PBMCs. The receptors originated from a human donor in good health.

This clonotype was found once. The chain joins TRBV20-1 to TRBJ2-3; 12 positions match TRBD2. The CDR3 contains 14 residues. The V gene end was trimmed by 6 bases and the J gene end by 2 bases; junction bases not matched to a gene: 3. Germline V gene sequence: CDR1 DFQATT, CDR2 SNEGSKA (reference sequence). Here the CDR3 reads CSARTSGITDTQYF. In DNA, the CDR3 is TGCAGTGCCCGGACTAGCGGGATCACAGATACGCAGTATTTT.

V usage is TRBV13 and J usage is TRBJ2-7, with D perhaps TRBD1 (7 bases). Trimming pared 1 base from V and 4 bases from J, leaving 11 bases between. This CDR3 is 14 amino acids long. Germline V gene lookup returns CDR1 PRHDT and CDR2 FYEKMQ (reference sequence). The CDR3 here is CASSLAGGKYEQYF. In nucleotides, the CDR3 is TGTGCCAGCAGCTTAGCAGGGGGGAAATACGAGCAGTACTTC.

DNA for the CDR3: TGTGCCAGCTCACCCGACGGCTCTGGGGCCAACGTCCTGACTTTC. This codes for CASSPDGSGANVLTF. The genes are TRBV18 and TRBJ2-6; D remains unclear. This CDR3 contains 15 residues. Trimming took off 3 bases at V and 0 bases at J, with 6 bases between the two ends. Germline CDR1 is KGHSH and CDR2 is LQKENI.